Following are 30 T cell receptor beta chains from one sample sequenced in a study of blood T cell repertoires in COVID-19. The data were produced by immunoSEQ multiplex PCR, yet TCRdb's version contains in-frame clones alone and is incomplete. The sample lists about 300,000 clones; roughly 91% were seen once. The specimen was PBMCs or T cells enriched from blood (not recorded which). The receptor source for this set is a woman between 45 and 60 years old who had been exposed to COVID-19.

The chain uses TRBV5-6 and TRBJ2-5, with TRBD2 matching 13 bases. Looked up from germline, CDR1 is SGHDT and CDR2 is YYEEEE. The V segment lost 4 bases and the J segment 2 bases; nucleotides outside the gene matches: 5. The CDR3 has 16 amino acids. CDR3 sequence (DNA): TGTGCCAGCAGCCTTGGACTAGCGGGGGCACAAGAGACCCAGTACTTC. It specifies CASSLGLAGAQETQYF.

The count of this clone is one. The chain joins TRBV6-2 or TRBV6-3 to TRBJ1-2; TRBD1 aligns across 9 bases. CDR3 length equals 16 residues. V shed 6 bases, J shed 2 bases, and the junction held 10 bases outside the gene matches. Germline values: CDR1 MNHEY, CDR2 SVGEGT. CDR3 bases: TGTGCCAGCAGCCCTGGGACAGGGAGAAAAAACTATGGCTACACCTTC. The encoded protein is CASSPGTGRKNYGYTF.

The genes are TRBV4-1 and TRBJ2-5; no clear D. Per the germline V gene, CDR1 is MGHRA and CDR2 is YSYEKL. V was trimmed by 6 bases and J by 2 bases, leaving 10 bases between them. CDR3 size: 13 residues. This chain's CDR3 is CASSTAVQETQYF. The CDR3 DNA follows: TGCGCCAGCAGTACGGCGGTTCAAGAGACCCAGTACTTC.

This chain uses TRBV9 with TRBJ2-3, with a tentative D call TRBD2 (6 bases). The CDR3 runs to 14 residues. Germline CDR1 is SGDLS and CDR2 is YYNGEE. With 3 bases removed from V and 4 bases from J, the gap between germline ends came to 12 bases. DNA for the CDR3: TGTGCCAGCAGCGCCCGGGACTCTTCAGATACGCAGTATTTT. It yields the protein CASSARDSSDTQYF.

V is TRBV19 and J is TRBJ1-5; TRBD1 matches at 8 bases. V was pared by 6 bases and J by 3 bases, with 13 bases of the junction left unmatched. Germline CDR1 is LNHDA and CDR2 is SQIVND (reference sequence). CDR3 length equals 17 residues. The CDR3 reads CASSPSRDRGFNQPQHF. The CDR3 region has the DNA TGTGCCAGTAGCCCCAGTCGAGACAGGGGATTCAATCAGCCCCAGCATTTT.

This rearrangement joins TRBV2 to TRBJ2-7, with 7 nucleotides matching TRBD1. CDR3 length: 15 residues. The germline V gene has CDR1 SNHLY and CDR2 FYNNEI. The ends lost 5 bases at V and 6 bases at J; junction bases unmatched: 13. CDR3 region: CASSPRQGETSEQYF. As DNA, the CDR3 is TGTGCCAGCAGTCCTCGACAGGGAGAAACTAGCGAGCAGTACTTC. The full variable domain, its missing parts supplied by reference TRBV2 and TRBJ2-7, is EPEVTQTPSHQVTQMGQEVILRCVPISNHLYFYWYRQILGQKVEFLVSFYNNEISEKSEIFDDQFSVERPDGSNFTLKIRSTKLEDSAMYFCASSPRQGETSEQYFGPGTRLTVT.

This chain uses TRBV27 with TRBJ2-7; maybe TRBD2 (7 bases). The germline CDR1 and CDR2 sequences are MNHEY and SMNVEV (reference sequence). The length of the CDR3 is 15 residues. V was clipped by 3 bases and J by 4 bases, with 16 bases between them. CDR3 DNA: TGTGCCAGCAGTTTGGGGGGGCGCTGGATTTACGAGCAGTACTTC. This encodes CASSLGGRWIYEQYF.

This chain connects TRBV28 to TRBJ1-5, with D unclear. In germline, CDR1 is MDHEN, CDR2 SYDVKM. The CDR3 runs to 15 residues. Trimming pared 5 bases from V and 2 bases from J, leaving 13 bases between. Here the CDR3 DNA reads TGTGCCAGCAGTAACGCGGGGTCTGGCAATCAGCCCCAGCATTTT. Translated: CASSNAGSGNQPQHF.

The rearrangement uses TRBV28 and TRBJ1-1; tentative D call: TRBD1 (6 bases). The V gene lost 2 bases and the J gene lost 11 bases, with 21 bases spanning the gap. The CDR3 totals 15 residues. Per the germline V gene, CDR1 is MDHEN and CDR2 is SYDVKM. DNA of the CDR3: TGTGCCAGCAGTTTAACACCGCTTCGGGGGGGCGGGGCTTTCTTT. Amino acid sequence: CASSLTPLRGGGAFF.

The CDR3 reads CASIRTRTDNEQFF. CDR3 nucleotides: TGTGCCAGCATCCGGACTAGGACGGACAATGAGCAGTTCTTC. The genes are TRBV2 and TRBJ2-1; 7 positions agree with TRBD2. The germline V gene encodes CDR1 SNHLY and CDR2 FYNNEI. Losses at the gene ends were 7 bases for V and 5 bases for J; bases not matched to a gene: 8. This CDR3 spans 14 amino acids.

DNA of the CDR3: TGCGCCAGCAGCCCAGATGGACAGGGTTGGAACACTGAAGCTTTCTTT. Its protein is CASSPDGQGWNTEAFF. The chain combines TRBV4-1 with TRBJ1-1; TRBD1 matches 8 bases. Germline CDR1 reads MGHRA; CDR2 reads YSYEKL. This CDR3 contains 16 residues. Trimming at V came to 4 bases and at J to 1 base, leaving 8 bases not matched to a gene.

The chain couples TRBV5-4 to TRBJ2-6; no reliable D call. The CDR3 totals 14 residues. Trimming pared 1 base from V and 2 bases from J, leaving 4 bases between. Germline loops: CDR1 SGHNT, CDR2 YYREEE (reference sequence). The CDR3 protein is CASSLTAGANVLTF. The DNA of the CDR3 is TGTGCCAGCAGCTTGACGGCTGGGGCCAACGTCCTGACTTTC.

The V gene is TRBV5-1, the J gene TRBJ2-3; tentative D call: TRBD2 (5 bases). This CDR3 region has 17 residues. Germline CDR1 SGHRS, CDR2 YFSETQ. V dropped 0 bases and J dropped 0 bases, with 14 bases sitting between them. The CDR3 region is CASSLAGSGVSTDTQYF. CDR3 bases: TGCGCCAGCAGCTTGGCGGGGAGTGGCGTAAGCACAGATACGCAGTATTTT.

The gene calls are TRBV15 and TRBJ2-1; 7 nucleotides line up with TRBD2. Germline assignment: CDR1 LNHNV and CDR2 YYDKDF (reference sequence). This CDR3 contains 15 residues. V lost 0 bases to trimming and J lost 3 bases; unmatched junction nucleotides: 2. CDR3 protein: CATSRDSGGYNEQFF. The CDR3 DNA is TGTGCCACCAGCAGAGACTCGGGGGGCTACAATGAGCAGTTCTTC.

This CDR3 is CASSRRGSYGYTF. CDR3 DNA: TGTGCCAGCTCTAGGAGGGGCAGCTATGGCTACACCTTC. This sequence joins TRBV25-1 and TRBJ1-2, with D perhaps matching TRBD1 (5 bases). The CDR3 is made up of 13 amino acids. The germline gives CDR1 MGHDK, CDR2 SYGVNS. Trimming pared 8 bases from V and 4 bases from J, leaving 14 bases between.

The V call is TRBV3-1 (or the pseudogene TRBV3-2), the J call TRBJ2-7; 7 nucleotides match TRBD2. Germline V gene lookup returns CDR1 LGHDT and CDR2 YNNKEL (reference sequence). The CDR3 extends over 15 amino acids. The V gene end was trimmed by 1 base and the J gene end by 2 bases; junction bases not matched to a gene: 5. The CDR3, as DNA: TGTGCCAGCAGCCAAGTAGGGCTAGCGGCCTACGAGCAGTACTTC. Encoded protein: CASSQVGLAAYEQYF.

The CDR3 is CASSLRETDGYTF. CDR3 DNA sequence: TGTGCCAGCAGTCTCAGGGAAACCGATGGCTACACCTTC. The V and J genes are TRBV2 and TRBJ1-2; D is possibly TRBD1 (5 bases). Germline CDR1 reads SNHLY; CDR2 reads FYNNEI. The CDR3 is 13 amino acids. The ends were cut back, 5 bases at V and 6 bases at J, with 13 bases in the middle.

The V call is TRBV6-5, the J call TRBJ1-1, with 7 bases identical to TRBD1. The trim removed 6 bases at V and 8 bases at J, leaving 3 bases unmatched. The CDR3 length is 11 residues. In germline, CDR1 is MNHEY, CDR2 SVGAGI. The CDR3 nucleotides are TGTGCCAGCAGGAGACAGGGAGAAGCTTTCTTT. The encoded protein is CASRRQGEAFF.

This rearrangement joins TRBV19 to TRBJ1-2; D remains unclear. Deletions cut 3 bases from V and 1 base from J, with 9 bases between. The CDR3 has 14 residues. From germline, CDR1 is LNHDA and CDR2 SQIVND (reference sequence). The CDR3 spells CASSIAGYNYGYTF. The DNA of the CDR3 is TGTGCCAGTAGTATTGCAGGATATAACTATGGCTACACCTTC.

The chain employs TRBV5-1 and TRBJ2-1, with TRBD1 matching 10 bases. With V trimmed by 0 bases and J by 6 bases, 6 bases remained unmatched. Germline V gene lookup returns CDR1 SGHRS and CDR2 YFSETQ. This CDR3 comprises 16 residues. CDR3 coding DNA: TGCGCCAGCAGCTTGGAGGGGACAGGGGTCTTCAATGAGCAGTTCTTC. Protein product: CASSLEGTGVFNEQFF.

The rearrangement links TRBV7-9 to TRBJ1-2; TRBD1 matches at 8 bases. CDR1 and CDR2 (germline): SEHNR, FQNEAQ (reference sequence). The V segment lost 7 bases and the J segment 0 bases; nucleotides outside the gene matches: 13. The CDR3 extends over 17 amino acids. The DNA for the CDR3 is TGTGCCAGCACCCTTTGGACAGGGACCGTGACTAACTATGGCTACACCTTC. Translation gives CASTLWTGTVTNYGYTF.

The table lists this clone with a few counts. The rearrangement uses TRBV15 and TRBJ2-7; D call uncertain. CDR1 is LNHNV and CDR2 is YYDKDF in the germline V gene (reference sequence). This CDR3 has 13 residues. The V gene lost 0 bases and the J gene lost 6 bases, with 9 bases spanning the gap. The CDR3 reads CATSRDSGIEQYF. The CDR3 nucleotides are TGTGCCACCAGCAGAGATTCAGGAATCGAGCAGTACTTC. Full variable domain (remainder filled in from reference TRBV15 and TRBJ2-7): DAMVIQNPRYQVTQFGKPVTLSCSQTLNHNVMYWYQQKSSQAPKLLFHYYDKDFNNEADTPDNFQSRRPNTSFCFLDIRSPGLGDTAMYLCATSRDSGIEQYFGPGTRLTVT.

This chain connects TRBV9 to TRBJ2-7; D is uncertain. Germline loops: CDR1 SGDLS, CDR2 YYNGEE. This CDR3 has 15 amino acids. Trimming left V 4 bases short and J 0 bases short, with 14 bases between. The CDR3 nucleotides read TGTGCCAGCAGCCTGTCTGCCGCGAGCTCCTACGAGCAGTACTTC. Protein: CASSLSAASSYEQYF.

The V and J genes are TRBV29-1 and TRBJ1-1; 10 bases fit TRBD1. This CDR3 comprises 17 residues. CDR1 and CDR2 (germline): SQVTM, ANQGSEA. V gave up 3 bases and J gave up 1 base; unmatched junction bases: 11. For the CDR3, the DNA is TGCAGCGTTGAGCCGGGACAGGGGTTTGGTTGGAACACTGAAGCTTTCTTT. Encoded protein: CSVEPGQGFGWNTEAFF.

The chain couples TRBV30 to TRBJ1-1; D possibly corresponds to TRBD1 (6 bases). The germline V gene encodes CDR1 GTSNPN and CDR2 SVGIG (reference sequence). CDR3 length equals 18 residues. V lost 0 bases and J lost 5, with 25 bases in between. In DNA, the CDR3 is TGTGCCTGGAGTGTAAGAGGGGGGAGGGGCGCGTTCATTACTGAAGCTTTCTTT. Translating it yields CAWSVRGGRGAFITEAFF.

The chain couples TRBV6-5 to TRBJ1-1, with D possibly matching TRBD1 (5 bases). Trimming stripped 7 bases from V and 4 bases from J, with 13 bases between. The CDR3 consists of 13 residues. Germline loops: CDR1 MNHEY, CDR2 SVGAGI. The CDR3 spells CASTKGLGTEAFF. The CDR3 coding sequence is TGTGCCAGCACTAAGGGGTTAGGCACTGAAGCTTTCTTT.

This chain links TRBV7-9 with TRBJ1-6, with 7 nucleotides matching TRBD1. V shed 1 base, J shed 6 bases, and the junction held 9 bases outside the gene matches. Germline lookup yields CDR1 SEHNR and CDR2 FQNEAQ (reference sequence). This CDR3 spans 17 amino acids. This CDR3 reads CASSLDYTTGSNSPLHF. DNA of the CDR3: TGTGCCAGCAGCTTAGATTATACGACAGGGAGTAATTCACCCCTCCACTTT.

The chain has TRBV5-1 and TRBJ2-6, with D possibly TRBD1 on 6 matching bases. The CDR3 has 18 amino acids. V lost 3 bases, J lost 0 bases, and 16 bases lay in between. Germline-derived CDR1 and CDR2 are SGHRS and YFSETQ. This CDR3 reads CASSWGPTGSSGANVLTF. The CDR3 DNA reads TGCGCCAGCAGCTGGGGTCCTACAGGGTCCTCTGGGGCCAACGTCCTGACTTTC. Supplemented by reference TRBV5-1 and TRBJ2-6, the full variable domain reads KAGVTQTPRYLIKTRGQQVTLSCSPISGHRSVSWYQQTPGQGLQFLFEYFSETQRNKGNFPGRFSGRQFSNSRSEMNVSTLELGDSALYLCASSWGPTGSSGANVLTFGAGSRLTVL.

As concerns this clone: This sample includes further DNA sequences coding for the same CDR3. The V call is TRBV19, the J call TRBJ1-2; D may be TRBD1 (5 bases). The CDR3 spans 13 residues. Per germline, CDR1 LNHDA and CDR2 SQIVND (reference sequence). V was trimmed by 6 bases and J by 3 bases, leaving 11 bases between them. This CDR3 reads CASSGDSHYGYTF. The CDR3 region has the DNA TGTGCCAGTAGCGGAGACAGCCACTATGGCTACACCTTC. Variable domain in full (rest from reference TRBV19 and TRBJ1-2): DGGITQSPKYLFRKEGQNVTLSCEQNLNHDAMYWYRQDPGQGLRLIYYSQIVNDFQKGDIAEGYSVSREKKESFPLTVTSAQKNPTAFYLCASSGDSHYGYTFGSGTRLTVV.

This clone was detected a few times. This chain uses TRBV6-1 with TRBJ1-3, with TRBD1 matching 10 bases. After removal of 3 bases from V and 4 bases from J, the junction contained 9 bases not matched to a gene. The CDR3 is 17 amino acids. Germline CDR1 reads MNHNS; CDR2 reads SASEGT. The chain's CDR3 is CASSEGTGARSGNTIYF. CDR3 sequence (DNA): TGTGCCAGCAGTGAGGGGACAGGGGCGCGGTCAGGAAACACCATATATTTT.